The T cell receptor (beta chain) under discussion was sequenced for a study of cytomegalovirus exposure and HLA in healthy donors. Germline-derived CDR1 and CDR2 are SGDLS and YYNGEE. This CDR3 region has 15 residues. V was cut by 0 bases and J by 7 bases, with 16 bases left in between. Vbeta (60) and Jbeta (13) primers were used in the PCR. Clones were sequenced by immunoSEQ multiplex PCR, and TCRdb holds only the in-frame ones, with some missing. Of 100,000 to 150,000 clones in the sample, 75% to 85% were seen once. Study observations and caveats: Earlier findings revealed that most TCR beta V segments proved productive either about 87% or about 30% of the time.

As for the donors, each was a healthy bone marrow donor. Concerning this clone: As yet, its antigen is unknown.

The origin of this receptor is a female donor in good health and CMV-seropositive. V gene TRBV9 combines with J gene TRBJ1-2, with unresolved D. Material for sequencing was PBMCs. CDR3: CASSVASTGSRGYTF. DNA of the CDR3: TGTGCCAGCAGCGTAGCTTCGACGGGATCGCGTGGCTACACCTTC.